The present TCR beta chain was sequenced within a study of T cells in Graves' hyperthyroidism and ophthalmopathy. Points from the study as a whole: It was a median around 6 months before onset that the model predicted ophthalmopathy. Clonotypes that were expanded in thyroid above 0.001 mostly appeared in blood too.

Concerning this clonotype: What it recognizes is unknown.

RNA transcripts served as the template for amplifying TCR beta CDR3 regions. A set of HTBI primers served as the primers for a first-round RT-PCR of the TCR CDR3. TCRdb itself ran the multiplex PCR reads through MiXCR, one entry per CDR3 protein. The table shows 600,000 to 700,000 distinct CDR3 sequences, with about 45% occurring only once. Exclusion criteria comprised uncontrolled infection, other autoimmune disease, pregnancy or lactation. The diagnostic basis comprised clinical symptoms, serum thyroxine and TRAb, thyroid ultrasound and orbital computed tomography. Germline CDR1 and CDR2: SGHTA and FQGTGA. V lost 5 bases and J 8 bases, leaving 12 bases between the germline ends. The CDR3 has 12 residues.

V is TRBV7-3 and J is TRBJ1-1; D unresolved. The specimen was peripheral blood or thyroid tissue (not recorded which). The sequence was collected from an adult man with Graves' disease, either hyperthyroidism or ophthalmopathy (not recorded which). CDR3 DNA: TGTGCCAGCAGCGGCCCCGGCGCCGAAGCTTTCTTT. This sequence encodes CASSGPGAEAFF.